These 30 T cell receptor beta chains came from one sample sequenced in a study of T cell responses to AZD1222 COVID-19 vaccine. TCRdb keeps only in-frame clones here, not all; method: immunoSEQ multiplex PCR. The table lists around 130,000 clones, around nine tenths of them singletons. Here the sequenced sample was peripheral blood, taken on day 0 of AZD1222 vaccination. The receptor source for this set is an adult in good health.

This clone was counted a single time. This chain connects TRBV18 to TRBJ2-2, with 8 nucleotides matching TRBD1. The CDR3 has 16 residues. The germline V gene encodes CDR1 KGHSH and CDR2 LQKENI. After removal of 5 bases from V and 1 base from J, the junction contained 6 bases not matched to a gene. DNA for the CDR3: TGTGCCAGCTCAACCGGGACAGGTGTGAACACCGGGGAGCTGTTTTTT. This sequence encodes CASSTGTGVNTGELFF.

This rearrangement joins TRBV2 to TRBJ2-7, with D tentatively TRBD1 (6 bases). CDR1 and CDR2 (germline): SNHLY, FYNNEI. V was trimmed by 3 bases and J by 1 base, leaving 10 bases between them. The CDR3 runs to 14 residues. DNA of the CDR3: TGTGCCAGCAGTGAGGCAGGGGTGTCCTACGAGCAGTACTTC. Translation: CASSEAGVSYEQYF.

The V and J genes are TRBV7-9 and TRBJ2-3; D is unresolved. V was clipped by 5 bases and J by 0 bases, with 6 bases between them. The CDR3 extends over 13 amino acids. Germline-derived CDR1 and CDR2 are SEHNR and FQNEAQ (reference sequence). In DNA form, the CDR3 reads TGTGCCAGCAGCCAGCCAAGCACAGATACGCAGTATTTT. Protein: CASSQPSTDTQYF.

Only one count was recorded for this clone. The chain is built from TRBV7-9 and TRBJ2-1; tentatively, D is TRBD2 (5 bases). This CDR3 contains 13 residues. Trimming took off 8 bases at V and 3 bases at J, with 11 bases between the two ends. In germline, CDR1 is SEHNR, CDR2 FQNEAQ (reference sequence). In DNA form, the CDR3 reads TGTGCCAGCTTTGGGGAGAGCTACAATGAGCAGTTCTTC. This encodes CASFGESYNEQFF.

The rearrangement uses TRBV6-5 and TRBJ1-5, with D uncertain. Trimming took 5 bases from V and 3 from J, leaving 11 bases between them. The CDR3 is 14 amino acids. Germline V CDR1 and CDR2: MNHEY, SVGAGI. The CDR3 sequence: CASSSGPNNQPQHF. In DNA, the CDR3 is TGTGCCAGCAGTAGCGGGCCTAACAATCAGCCCCAGCATTTT.

V gene TRBV11-2 combines with J gene TRBJ1-1; D might be TRBD1 (5 bases). V lost 5 bases to trimming and J lost 7 bases, with 23 bases between them. There are 16 residues in the CDR3. Looked up from germline, CDR1 is SGHAT and CDR2 is FQNNGV. The CDR3 is CASSPEGQRVTFEAFF. In nucleotides, the CDR3 is TGTGCCAGCAGCCCCGAGGGGCAGCGCGTGACGTTTGAAGCTTTCTTT.

The chain uses TRBV4-1 and TRBJ2-1; D gene uncertain. The germline gives CDR1 MGHRA, CDR2 YSYEKL. The CDR3 is 15 amino acids. V was trimmed by 1 base and J by 3 bases, leaving 10 bases between them. The CDR3, as DNA: TGCGCCAGCAGCCAAGGAGGCGCCCTCTACAATGAGCAGTTCTTC. It yields the protein CASSQGGALYNEQFF.

The genes are TRBV12-3 or TRBV12-4 and TRBJ1-5; tentatively, D is TRBD1 (5 bases). The CDR3 totals 13 residues. V was clipped by 10 bases and J by 5 bases, with 15 bases between them. CDR3 region: CATQGEIDQPQHF. Written as DNA, the CDR3 is TGTGCCACCCAGGGAGAAATCGATCAGCCCCAGCATTTT.

V and J are TRBV5-4 and TRBJ2-1; 7 nucleotides line up with TRBD2. The CDR3 extends over 16 amino acids. J was trimmed by 5 bases and V by 0 bases; bases with no gene match: 8. CDR1 is SGHNT, CDR2 YYREEE, per germline (reference sequence). The CDR3 DNA reads as TGTGCCAGCAGCTTGGGGGGACTACAGCACAACAATGAGCAGTTCTTC. Encoded protein: CASSLGGLQHNNEQFF.

The CDR3 protein is CASSSTIGADRSGNTIYF. As DNA, the CDR3 is TGTGCCAGCAGTTCAACAATAGGGGCAGACCGCTCTGGAAACACCATATATTTT. The J gene is TRBJ1-3, the V gene TRBV27; TRBD1 is a possible D gene (5 bases). The CDR3 is made up of 18 amino acids. Germline CDR1 is MNHEY and CDR2 is SMNVEV (reference sequence). V was clipped by 4 bases and J by 0 bases, with 19 bases between them.

Only a few counts were recorded for this clone. The V and J genes are TRBV5-4 and TRBJ2-7; 7 bases are shared with TRBD1. Germline trimming cut 3 bases from V and 3 bases from J; bases unmatched to any gene: 9. Germline loops: CDR1 SGHNT, CDR2 YYREEE (reference sequence). CDR3 length: 15 amino acids. CDR3 in amino acids: CASSSWDSVRYEQYF. Written as DNA, the CDR3 is TGTGCCAGCAGCTCGTGGGACAGCGTCCGCTACGAGCAGTACTTC.

This clone was seen only once. V and J are TRBV7-3 and TRBJ2-1; a weak D match, TRBD2 (6 bases). Germline V lookup: CDR1 SGHTA, CDR2 FQGTGA. The CDR3 has 16 residues. V was pared by 5 bases and J by 0 bases, with 14 bases between. The CDR3 here is CASSRHGSGSYNEQFF. In nucleotides, the CDR3 is TGTGCCAGCAGCCGCCACGGGAGCGGCTCCTACAATGAGCAGTTCTTC.

The CDR3: CASSGAGEGANVLTF. CDR3 DNA: TGTGCCAGCAGCGGCGCAGGGGAGGGGGCCAACGTCCTGACTTTC. The J gene is TRBJ2-6, the V gene TRBV5-4; maybe TRBD1 (6 bases). V lost 4 bases to trimming and J lost 4 bases, with 12 bases between them. The CDR3 is made up of 15 amino acids. In germline, CDR1 is SGHNT, CDR2 YYREEE (reference sequence).

The chain has TRBV7-6 and TRBJ1-1; tentatively, D is TRBD1 (6 bases). CDR1 and CDR2 (germline): SGHVS, FNYEAQ. Trimming took off 5 bases at V and 10 bases at J, with 32 bases between the two ends. The CDR3 consists of 18 residues. As DNA, the CDR3 is TGTGCCAGCAGCCCCGGGGTGGGGGGCTCACCTACCGAGCCGCGAGCTTTCTTT. Amino acids: CASSPGVGGSPTEPRAFF.

The gene calls are TRBV19 and TRBJ1-5; D possibly corresponds to TRBD1 (5 bases). This CDR3 is built from 15 residues. Germline CDR1 LNHDA, CDR2 SQIVND (reference sequence). The V and J ends lost 4 bases and 4 bases respectively, with 14 bases between them. CDR3 coding DNA: TGTGCCAGTAGTAACGGGGGTGGCGAAAATCAGCCCCAGCATTTT. Protein product: CASSNGGGENQPQHF.

This chain uses TRBV7-3 with TRBJ2-3, with unresolved D. Trimming left V 2 bases short and J 4 bases short, with 7 bases between. Germline CDR1 reads SGHTA; CDR2 reads FQGTGA. The CDR3 runs 13 residues. The CDR3 reads CASSLDASDTQYF. The CDR3 DNA reads TGTGCCAGCAGCTTAGATGCATCAGATACGCAGTATTTT. The entire variable domain, with the rest obtained from reference TRBV7-3 and TRBJ2-3, is as follows: GAGVSQTPSNKVTEKGKYVELRCDPISGHTALYWYRQSLGQGPEFLIYFQGTGAADDSGLPNDRFFAVRPEGSVSTLKIQRTERGDSAVYLCASSLDASDTQYFGPGTRLTVL.

The chain is built from TRBV6-6 and TRBJ2-7, with 8 bases matching TRBD2. The CDR3 is 15 residues long. Losses at the gene ends were 2 bases for V and 4 bases for J; bases not matched to a gene: 7. The V gene's germline CDR1 is MNHNY and CDR2 SVGAGI (reference sequence). This CDR3 reads CASSYDGTRAYEQYF. CDR3 coding DNA: TGTGCCAGCAGTTACGATGGGACTAGGGCTTACGAGCAGTACTTC.

The chain has TRBV28 and TRBJ1-2; 12 bases line up with TRBD1. V was clipped by 5 bases and J by 4 bases; unmatched bases: 11. Germline CDR1 MDHEN, CDR2 SYDVKM. The CDR3 is 17 amino acids. CDR3 sequence: CASSGRDRGRIGYGYTF. Here the CDR3 DNA reads TGTGCCAGCAGTGGTCGGGACAGGGGGCGAATTGGCTATGGCTACACCTTC.

The genes are TRBV12-3 or TRBV12-4 and TRBJ2-5; perhaps TRBD1 as D (5 bases). Trimming pared 6 bases from V and 5 bases from J, leaving 13 bases between. The CDR3 is 13 residues long. This chain's CDR3 is CASSKMAGETQYF. CDR3 nucleotide sequence: TGTGCCAGCAGCAAAATGGCAGGGGAGACCCAGTACTTC.

The chain combines TRBV2 with TRBJ2-3; D is perhaps TRBD2 (6 bases). V dropped 5 bases and J dropped 2 bases, with 14 bases sitting between them. The length of the CDR3 is 15 residues. Per germline, CDR1 SNHLY and CDR2 FYNNEI. As DNA, the CDR3 is TGTGCCAGCAGTCCCGGGACTGACCCCACAGATACGCAGTATTTT. Residues: CASSPGTDPTDTQYF. The full variable domain, in which reference TRBV2 and TRBJ2-3 provide the parts outside the CDR3, is EPEVTQTPSHQVTQMGQEVILRCVPISNHLYFYWYRQILGQKVEFLVSFYNNEISEKSEIFDDQFSVERPDGSNFTLKIRSTKLEDSAMYFCASSPGTDPTDTQYFGPGTRLTVL.

This sequence joins TRBV9 and TRBJ1-3; unclear D gene. Germline CDR1 SGDLS, CDR2 YYNGEE. The CDR3 contains 15 residues. Trimming stripped 3 bases from V and 0 bases from J, with 10 bases between. CDR3 region: CASSADRISGNTIYF. DNA for the CDR3: TGTGCCAGCAGCGCGGACCGTATCTCTGGAAACACCATATATTTT.

The chain couples TRBV30 to TRBJ1-5; 11 bases are shared with TRBD1. From germline, CDR1 is GTSNPN and CDR2 SVGIG (reference sequence). There are 14 residues in the CDR3. V was pared by 3 bases and J by 3 bases, with 1 base of the junction left unmatched. CDR3 in DNA: TGTGCCTGGAGAGGACAGGGGGCCAATCAGCCCCAGCATTTT. This encodes CAWRGQGANQPQHF.

V gene TRBV5-4 combines with J gene TRBJ1-6; D not resolved. Germline V gene data show CDR1 as SGHNT and CDR2 as YYREEE (reference sequence). This CDR3 region has 17 residues. The V gene lost 1 base and the J gene lost 3 bases, with 14 bases spanning the gap. As DNA, the CDR3 is TGTGCCAGCAGCTTGTCGCCAGGACCCCTCTATAATTCACCCCTCCACTTT. Its translation: CASSLSPGPLYNSPLHF.

The chain is built from TRBV7-2 and TRBJ2-7, with 9 positions matching TRBD1. The V gene's germline CDR1 is SGHTA and CDR2 FQGNSA. With 5 bases clipped from V and 4 bases from J, the junction kept 6 bases outside the gene matches. The CDR3 consists of 14 residues. CDR3 loop: CASSNRDRDYEQYF. As DNA, the CDR3 is TGTGCCAGCAGCAACCGGGACAGGGATTACGAGCAGTACTTC.

This chain joins TRBV3-1 (or the pseudogene TRBV3-2) and TRBJ2-2; TRBD2 is a possible D gene (7 bases). V lost 0 bases to trimming and J lost 0 bases, with 17 bases between them. There are 19 residues in the CDR3. Per germline, CDR1 LGHDT and CDR2 YNNKEL (reference sequence). The CDR3 DNA follows: TGTGCCAGCAGCCAAGATATACAGGGAGGGGGGACGAACACCGGGGAGCTGTTTTTT. The encoded protein is CASSQDIQGGGTNTGELFF.

The chain is built from TRBV21-1 and TRBJ1-5; the DNA was not used to check the table's D call, TRBD1. TRBV21-1 is a recognized pseudogene. The CDR3 totals 14 residues. CDR3 region: CASSKGTGNQPQHF. The CDR3 coding sequence is TGTGCCAGCAGCAAAGGGACAGGGAATCAGCCCCAGCATTTT.

This clone was detected once. The chain uses TRBV27 and TRBJ2-3; D is unclear. Germline-derived CDR1 and CDR2 are MNHEY and SMNVEV (reference sequence). The CDR3 has 14 amino acids. The V and J ends lost 7 bases and 2 bases respectively, with 13 bases between them. The CDR3 spells CASKARGPTDTQYF. CDR3 nucleotide sequence: TGTGCCAGCAAGGCTAGAGGCCCCACAGATACGCAGTATTTT.

This chain uses TRBV30 with TRBJ1-2, with 10 bases fitting TRBD1. Germline values: CDR1 GTSNPN, CDR2 SVGIG (reference sequence). The V segment lost 5 bases and the J segment 6 bases; nucleotides outside the gene matches: 6. CDR3 size: 13 residues. DNA of the CDR3: TGTGCCTGGGAAGAGACAGGGGGCGATGGCTACACCTTC. The encoded protein is CAWEETGGDGYTF.

This clone was seen once. The rearrangement joins TRBV29-1 to TRBJ2-2; D remains ambiguous. From germline, CDR1 is SQVTM and CDR2 ANQGSEA. CDR3 size: 16 residues. Trimming left V 4 bases short and J 3 bases short, with 18 bases between. In DNA, the CDR3 is TGCAGCGTTGGCAGTGAATGGTCGAGGCACACCGGGGAGCTGTTTTTT. Protein product: CSVGSEWSRHTGELFF.

The V and J genes are TRBV18 and TRBJ2-2; D is unclear. This CDR3 spans 13 amino acids. Germline loops: CDR1 KGHSH, CDR2 LQKENI. Trimming removed 4 bases at V and 0 bases at J, with 3 bases between. This CDR3 reads CASSRSNTGELFF. In DNA, the CDR3 is TGTGCCAGCTCACGGTCGAACACCGGGGAGCTGTTTTTT.